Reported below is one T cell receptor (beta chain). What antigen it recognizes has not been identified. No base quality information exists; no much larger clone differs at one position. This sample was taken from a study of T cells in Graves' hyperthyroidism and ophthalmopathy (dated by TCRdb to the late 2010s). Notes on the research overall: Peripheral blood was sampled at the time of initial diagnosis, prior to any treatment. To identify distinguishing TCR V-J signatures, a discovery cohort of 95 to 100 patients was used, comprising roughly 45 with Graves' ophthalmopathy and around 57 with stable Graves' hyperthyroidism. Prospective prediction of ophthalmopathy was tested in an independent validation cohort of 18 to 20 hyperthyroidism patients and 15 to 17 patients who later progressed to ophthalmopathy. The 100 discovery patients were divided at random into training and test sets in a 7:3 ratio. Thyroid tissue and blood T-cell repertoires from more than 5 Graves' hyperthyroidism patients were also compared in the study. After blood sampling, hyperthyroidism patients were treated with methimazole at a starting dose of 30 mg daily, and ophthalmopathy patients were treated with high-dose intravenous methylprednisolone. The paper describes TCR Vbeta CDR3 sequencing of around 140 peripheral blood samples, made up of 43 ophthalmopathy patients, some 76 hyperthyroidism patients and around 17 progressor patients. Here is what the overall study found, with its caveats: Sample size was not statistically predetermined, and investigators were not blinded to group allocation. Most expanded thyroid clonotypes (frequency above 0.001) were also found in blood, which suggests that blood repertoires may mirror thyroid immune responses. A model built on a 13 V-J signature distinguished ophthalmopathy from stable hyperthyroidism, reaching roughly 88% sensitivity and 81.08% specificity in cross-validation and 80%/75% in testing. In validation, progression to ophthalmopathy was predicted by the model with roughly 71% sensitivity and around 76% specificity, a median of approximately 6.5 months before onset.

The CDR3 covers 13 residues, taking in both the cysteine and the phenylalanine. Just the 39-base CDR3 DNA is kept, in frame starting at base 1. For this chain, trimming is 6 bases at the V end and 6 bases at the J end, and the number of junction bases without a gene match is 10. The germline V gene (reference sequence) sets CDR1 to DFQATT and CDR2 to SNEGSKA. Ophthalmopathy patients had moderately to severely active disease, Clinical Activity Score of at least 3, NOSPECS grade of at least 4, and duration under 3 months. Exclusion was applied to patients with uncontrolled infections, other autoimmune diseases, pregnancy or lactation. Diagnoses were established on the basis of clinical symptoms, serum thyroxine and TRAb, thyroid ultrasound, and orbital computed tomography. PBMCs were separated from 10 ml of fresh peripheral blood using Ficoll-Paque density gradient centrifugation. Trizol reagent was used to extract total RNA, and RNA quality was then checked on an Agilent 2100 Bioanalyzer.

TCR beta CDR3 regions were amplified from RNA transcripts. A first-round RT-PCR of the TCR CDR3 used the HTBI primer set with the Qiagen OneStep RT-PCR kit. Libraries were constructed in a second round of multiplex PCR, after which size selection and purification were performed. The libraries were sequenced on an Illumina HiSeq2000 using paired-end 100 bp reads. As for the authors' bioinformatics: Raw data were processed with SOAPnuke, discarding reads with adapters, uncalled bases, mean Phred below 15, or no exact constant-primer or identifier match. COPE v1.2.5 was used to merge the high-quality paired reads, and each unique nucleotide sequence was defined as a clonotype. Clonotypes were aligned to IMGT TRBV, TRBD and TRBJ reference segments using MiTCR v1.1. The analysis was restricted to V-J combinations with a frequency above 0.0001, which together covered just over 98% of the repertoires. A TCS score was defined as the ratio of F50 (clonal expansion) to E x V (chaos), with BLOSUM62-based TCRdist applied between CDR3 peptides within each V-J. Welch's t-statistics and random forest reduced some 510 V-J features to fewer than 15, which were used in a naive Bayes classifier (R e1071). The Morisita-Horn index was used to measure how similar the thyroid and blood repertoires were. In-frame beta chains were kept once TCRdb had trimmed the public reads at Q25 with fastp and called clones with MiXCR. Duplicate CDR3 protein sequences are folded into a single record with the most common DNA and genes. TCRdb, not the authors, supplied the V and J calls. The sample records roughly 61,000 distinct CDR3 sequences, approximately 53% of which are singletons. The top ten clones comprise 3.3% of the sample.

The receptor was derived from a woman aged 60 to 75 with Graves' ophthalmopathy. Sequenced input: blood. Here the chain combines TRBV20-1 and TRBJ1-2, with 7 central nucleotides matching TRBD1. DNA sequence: TGCAGTGCCCCGGGTGAGGGGGCACATGGCTACACCTTC. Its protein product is CSAPGEGAHGYTF.